These T cell receptor beta chains were read from a single sample in a study of response to subunit inactivated influenza vaccine. TCRdb analysed the RT-PCR reads with MiXCR anew, one entry per CDR3 protein. Counted here are 400,000 to 650,000 distinct CDR3 sequences, approximately 6.9% occurring once; the ten biggest clones make up 13%. Source: PBMCs from blood, taken less than 25 months after vaccination. These receptors were taken from a man between 45 and 75 years old who received an inactivated influenza vaccine. The CDR3 runs from the conserved cysteine through the conserved F or W. The D gene is left open where the match is weak. Not every row has a clone size; where given, it reads once, few, many or a size class.

>TRBV4-1|.|TRBJ1-3|.
CASSQVYRREPGNTIYF
TGCGCCAGCAGCCAAGTTTACAGGAGGGAACCTGGAAACACCATATATTTT
>TRBV11-2|.|TRBJ1-1|many
CASSLAFVRGTEAFF
TGTGCCAGCAGCTTGGCGTTCGTTCGGGGCACTGAAGCTTTCTTT
>TRBV20-1|TRBD2|TRBJ2-1|many
CSARGPGLAVDEQFF
TGCAGTGCTAGAGGTCCGGGACTAGCTGTCGATGAGCAGTTCTTC
>TRBV7-9|.|TRBJ2-6|many
CAGRLTNSGANVLTF
TGTGCCGGACGACTAACTAACTCTGGGGCCAACGTCCTGACTTTC
>TRBV12-3/TRBV12-4|TRBD1|TRBJ2-2|few
CASRPRTGGSGELFF
TGTGCCAGCAGACCTAGGACAGGGGGCTCCGGGGAGCTGTTTTTT
>TRBV7-9|.|TRBJ2-5|many
CASSLDQGSQETQYF
TGTGCCAGCAGCTTAGACCAGGGCTCCCAAGAGACCCAGTACTTC
>TRBV11-2|TRBD1|TRBJ2-3|.
CASSSVVGQGVDTQYF
TGTGCCAGCAGCTCTGTAGTTGGACAGGGGGTAGATACGCAGTATTTT
>TRBV11-2|.|TRBJ2-3|.
CASSLRLDPYTDTQYF
TGTGCCAGCAGCTTACGACTAGACCCATACACAGATACGCAGTATTTT
>TRBV7-2|.|TRBJ1-1|many
CASSLTFYREGTEAFF
TGTGCCAGCAGCTTAACCTTCTACCGGGAGGGCACTGAAGCTTTCTTT
>TRBV28|.|TRBJ1-4|few
CASSAEKLFF
TGTGCCAGCAGTGCGGAAAAACTGTTTTTT
>TRBV20-1|.|TRBJ2-7|.
CSAFDRGRRYEQYF
TGCAGTGCATTCGACCGGGGGCGGAGGTACGAGCAGTACTTC
>TRBV21-1|.|TRBJ1-6|few
CASSTLGHQTNSPLHF
TGTGCCAGCAGCACACTGGGACACCAAACCAATTCACCCCTCCACTTT
>TRBV7-9|TRBD1|TRBJ2-1|few
CASIYYGTDNEQFF
TGTGCCAGCATCTACTACGGGACAGACAATGAGCAGTTCTTC
>TRBV3-1|.|TRBJ2-7|few
CASSPLPGAYEQYF
TGTGCCAGCAGCCCCTTACCTGGCGCCTACGAGCAGTACTTC
>TRBV27|.|TRBJ2-3|few
CASSTLSGNGADTQYF
TGTGCCAGCAGTACCCTTAGCGGAAATGGAGCAGATACGCAGTATTTT
>TRBV6-2/TRBV6-3|.|TRBJ2-7|.
CASRAGTVSYEQYF
TGTGCCAGCAGGGCCGGGACGGTGTCCTACGAGCAGTACTTC
>TRBV11-2|.|TRBJ1-2|many
CASSLVRGGYTF
TGTGCCAGCAGCTTAGTGCGAGGAGGCTACACCTTC
>TRBV5-1|TRBD1|TRBJ2-2|.
CASSTMTGENTGELFF
TGCGCCAGCAGCACAATGACAGGGGAGAACACCGGGGAGCTGTTTTTT
>TRBV29-1|TRBD2|TRBJ2-3|few
CSGTSGPSSTDTQYF
TGCAGCGGGACTAGCGGGCCCTCTAGCACAGATACGCAGTATTTT
>TRBV20-1|TRBD2|TRBJ2-1|.
CSAIRGGDNEQFF
TGCAGTGCTATTCGCGGGGGGGACAATGAGCAGTTCTTC